This T cell receptor beta chain was obtained from a study of blood T cell repertoires in COVID-19. Study-wide context: The United States, Italy and Spain were the sources of the acute and convalescent COVID-19 samples. T cells, B-cell-depleted T cells, or PBMCs provided the cDNA or gDNA that served as material.

Under the authors' procedure: Cell counts per sample came from amplifying reference gene primers. The protocol was immunoSEQ multiplex PCR, while the TCRdb copy is restricted to in-frame clones and leaves out a portion. V and J calls and clone size come straight from that table; D and trimming were deduced from the DNA. The profile shows about 190,000 clones, approximately 80% of them singletons. V was shortened by 2 bases and J by 3 bases, with 11 bases between the two germline ends. Per germline, CDR1 MNHNS and CDR2 SASEGT. CDR3 length equals 15 residues. The clonotype comes from a man aged 50-59 years who had recovered from COVID-19. Source material: peripheral blood. The J gene is TRBJ1-5, the V gene TRBV6-1; D remains unclear. Written as DNA, the CDR3 is TGTGCCAGCAGTGAATTAAGCCTAAACAATCAGCCCCAGCATTTT. Encoded protein: CASSELSLNNQPQHF.